This T cell receptor beta chain was observed in a study of T cells in Graves' hyperthyroidism and ophthalmopathy. Turning to the study itself: Before treatment of any kind, peripheral blood was taken at initial diagnosis.

RNA transcripts provided the source from which TCR beta CDR3 regions were amplified. The HTBI set primed first-round TCR CDR3 RT-PCR. TCRdb processed the multiplex PCR reads anew with MiXCR; each CDR3 protein has one entry. There are 700,000 to 850,000 distinct CDR3 sequences in the sample; roughly 32% occur only once, and around 29% lies in the top ten. The CDR3 has 13 residues. From germline, CDR1 is KGHDR and CDR2 SFDVKD. With respect to this clonotype: This may stem from a read error, because a much larger clone lies one nucleotide away.

The V and J genes are TRBV24-1 and TRBJ2-5; weak D call: TRBD1 (6 bases). The sequenced material came from blood. This sequence originates from a middle-aged woman with Graves' hyperthyroidism. The CDR3 is CAASEHREETQYF. The CDR3 DNA reads TGTGCCGCCAGTGAACACAGGGAAGAGACCCAGTACTTC.